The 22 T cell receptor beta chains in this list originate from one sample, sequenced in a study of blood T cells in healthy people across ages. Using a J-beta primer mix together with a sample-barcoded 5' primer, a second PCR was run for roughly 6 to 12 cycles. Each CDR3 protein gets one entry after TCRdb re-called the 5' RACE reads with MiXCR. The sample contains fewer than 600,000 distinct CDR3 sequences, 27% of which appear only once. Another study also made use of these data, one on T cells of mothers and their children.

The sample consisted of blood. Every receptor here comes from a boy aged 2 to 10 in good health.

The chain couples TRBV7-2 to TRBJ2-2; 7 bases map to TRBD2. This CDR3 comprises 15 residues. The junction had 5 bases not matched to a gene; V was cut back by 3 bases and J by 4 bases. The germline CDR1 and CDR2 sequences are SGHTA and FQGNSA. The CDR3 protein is CASSFAGVSTGELFF. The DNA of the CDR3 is TGTGCCAGCAGCTTCGCGGGGGTCTCCACCGGGGAGCTGTTTTTT.

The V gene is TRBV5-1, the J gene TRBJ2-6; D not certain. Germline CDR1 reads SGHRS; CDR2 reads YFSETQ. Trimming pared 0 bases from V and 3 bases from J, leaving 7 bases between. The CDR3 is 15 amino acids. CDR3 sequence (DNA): TGCGCCAGCAGCTTGGTCACTTTTGGGGCCAACGTCCTGACTTTC. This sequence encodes CASSLVTFGANVLTF. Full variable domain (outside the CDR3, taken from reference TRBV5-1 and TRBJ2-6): KAGVTQTPRYLIKTRGQQVTLSCSPISGHRSVSWYQQTPGQGLQFLFEYFSETQRNKGNFPGRFSGRQFSNSRSEMNVSTLELGDSALYLCASSLVTFGANVLTFGAGSRLTVL.

The CDR3 here is CASSDSWIGELFF. CDR3 DNA: TGTGCCAGCAGTGATTCATGGATCGGGGAGCTGTTTTTT. The chain has TRBV25-1 and TRBJ2-2; unclear D gene. Between the trimmed V and J ends, which lost 3 bases and 7 bases, there was a span of 9 bases. Germline V gene sequence: CDR1 MGHDK, CDR2 SYGVNS. The length of the CDR3 is 13 residues.

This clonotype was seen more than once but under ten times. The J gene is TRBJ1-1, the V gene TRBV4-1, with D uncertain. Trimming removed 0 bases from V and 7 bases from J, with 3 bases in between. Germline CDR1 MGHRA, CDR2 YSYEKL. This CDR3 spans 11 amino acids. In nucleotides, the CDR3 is TGCGCCAGCAGCCAAGATCATGAAGCTTTCTTT. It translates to CASSQDHEAFF.

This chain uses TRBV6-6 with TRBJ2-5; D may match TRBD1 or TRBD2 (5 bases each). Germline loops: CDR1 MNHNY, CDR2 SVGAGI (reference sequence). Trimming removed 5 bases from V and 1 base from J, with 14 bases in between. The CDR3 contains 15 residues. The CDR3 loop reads CASSRLPGPQETQYF. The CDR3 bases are TGTGCCAGCAGTCGCCTTCCGGGGCCCCAAGAGACCCAGTACTTC.

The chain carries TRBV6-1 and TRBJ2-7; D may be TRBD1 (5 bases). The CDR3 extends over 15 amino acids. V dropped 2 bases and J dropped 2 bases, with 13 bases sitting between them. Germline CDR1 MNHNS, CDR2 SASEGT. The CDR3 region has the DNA TGTGCCAGCAGTGAATATCGTCAGGGCCCCTACGAGCAGTACTTC. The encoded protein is CASSEYRQGPYEQYF.

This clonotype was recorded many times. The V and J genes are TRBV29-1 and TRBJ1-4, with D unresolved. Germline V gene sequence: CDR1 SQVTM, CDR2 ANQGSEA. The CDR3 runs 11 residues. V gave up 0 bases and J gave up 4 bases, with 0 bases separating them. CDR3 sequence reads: CSVEDNEKLFF. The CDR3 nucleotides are TGCAGCGTTGAAGATAATGAAAAACTGTTTTTT. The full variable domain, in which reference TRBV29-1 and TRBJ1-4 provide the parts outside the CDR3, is SAVISQKPSRDICQRGTSLTIQCQVDSQVTMMFWYRQQPGQSLTLIATANQGSEATYESGFVIDKFPISRPNLTFSTLTVSNMSPEDSSIYLCSVEDNEKLFFGSGTQLSVL.

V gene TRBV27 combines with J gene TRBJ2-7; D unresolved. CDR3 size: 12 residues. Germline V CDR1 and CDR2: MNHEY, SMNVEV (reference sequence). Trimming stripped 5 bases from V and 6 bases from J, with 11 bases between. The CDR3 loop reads CASSLLFGEQYF. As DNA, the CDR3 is TGTGCCAGCAGTCTACTGTTCGGCGAGCAGTACTTC.

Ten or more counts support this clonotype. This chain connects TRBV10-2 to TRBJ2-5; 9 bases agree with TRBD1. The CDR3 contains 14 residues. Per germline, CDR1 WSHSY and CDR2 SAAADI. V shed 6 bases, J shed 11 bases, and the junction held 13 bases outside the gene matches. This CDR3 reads CASSPPGQGAKQYF. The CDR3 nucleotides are TGCGCCAGCAGCCCGCCGGGACAGGGCGCAAAGCAGTACTTC.

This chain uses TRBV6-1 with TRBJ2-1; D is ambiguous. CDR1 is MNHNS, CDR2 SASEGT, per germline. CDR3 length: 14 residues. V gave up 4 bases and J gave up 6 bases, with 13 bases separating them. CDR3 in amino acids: CASSVYQSSNEQFF. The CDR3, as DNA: TGTGCCAGCAGTGTCTACCAAAGTAGCAATGAGCAGTTCTTC.

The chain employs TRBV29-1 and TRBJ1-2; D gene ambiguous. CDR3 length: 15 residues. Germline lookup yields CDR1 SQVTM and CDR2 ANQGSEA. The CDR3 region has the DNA TGCACCAACCAAGTGATCCGGGGTGGTAACTATGGCTACACCTTC. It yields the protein CTNQVIRGGNYGYTF.

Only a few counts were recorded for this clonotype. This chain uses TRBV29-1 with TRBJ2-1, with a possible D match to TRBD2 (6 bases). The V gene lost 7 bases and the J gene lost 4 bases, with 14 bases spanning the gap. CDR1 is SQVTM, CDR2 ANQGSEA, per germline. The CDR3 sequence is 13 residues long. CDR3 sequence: CSAAGGEYNEQFF. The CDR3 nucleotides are TGCAGCGCGGCTGGCGGGGAATACAATGAGCAGTTCTTC.

The CDR3 region has the DNA TGCGCCAGCAGCCGAGATCTCGGGGGGGCCTACGAGCAGTACTTC. Protein product: CASSRDLGGAYEQYF. The rearrangement links TRBV4-3 to TRBJ2-7; 8 bases are a match to TRBD2. The CDR3 contains 15 residues. V was pared by 4 bases and J by 2 bases, with 7 bases of the junction left unmatched. The germline gives CDR1 LGHNA, CDR2 YSLEER.

The CDR3 reads CSVDLTSGGDTQYF. DNA of the CDR3: TGCAGCGTTGATCTGACTAGCGGGGGAGATACGCAGTATTTT. The genes are TRBV29-1 and TRBJ2-3; 12 positions agree with TRBD2. CDR1 and CDR2 (germline): SQVTM, ANQGSEA. The CDR3 length is 14 residues. With 3 bases clipped from V and 5 bases from J, the junction kept 3 bases outside the gene matches.

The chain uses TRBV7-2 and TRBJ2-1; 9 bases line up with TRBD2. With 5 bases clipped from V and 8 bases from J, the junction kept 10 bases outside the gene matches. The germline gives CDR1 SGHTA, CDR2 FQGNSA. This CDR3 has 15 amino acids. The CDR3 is CASSILAGPSYEQFF. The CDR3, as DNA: TGTGCCAGCAGCATACTAGCGGGCCCTTCCTATGAGCAGTTCTTC. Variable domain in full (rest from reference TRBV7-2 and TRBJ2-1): GAGVSQSPSNKVTEKGKDVELRCDPISGHTALYWYRQSLGQGLEFLIYFQGNSAPDKSGLPSDRFSAERTGGSVSTLTIQRTQQEDSAVYLCASSILAGPSYEQFFGPGTRLTVL.

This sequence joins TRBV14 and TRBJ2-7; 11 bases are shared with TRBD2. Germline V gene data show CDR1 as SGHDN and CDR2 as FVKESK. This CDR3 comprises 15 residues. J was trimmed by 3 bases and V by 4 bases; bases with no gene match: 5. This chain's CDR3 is CASSRRLAGFYEQYF. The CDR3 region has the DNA TGTGCCAGCAGCCGAAGACTAGCGGGGTTCTACGAGCAGTACTTC. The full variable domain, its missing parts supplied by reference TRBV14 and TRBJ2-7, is EAGVTQFPSHSVIEKGQTVTLRCDPISGHDNLYWYRRVMGKEIKFLLHFVKESKQDESGMPNNRFLAERTGGTYSTLKVQPAELEDSGVYFCASSRRLAGFYEQYFGPGTRLTVT.

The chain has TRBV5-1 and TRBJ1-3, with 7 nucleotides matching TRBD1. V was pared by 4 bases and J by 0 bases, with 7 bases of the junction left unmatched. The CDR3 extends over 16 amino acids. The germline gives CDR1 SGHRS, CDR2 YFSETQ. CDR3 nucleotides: TGCGCCAGCAGCCCGGACAGGCCGACCTCTGGAAACACCATATATTTT. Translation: CASSPDRPTSGNTIYF.

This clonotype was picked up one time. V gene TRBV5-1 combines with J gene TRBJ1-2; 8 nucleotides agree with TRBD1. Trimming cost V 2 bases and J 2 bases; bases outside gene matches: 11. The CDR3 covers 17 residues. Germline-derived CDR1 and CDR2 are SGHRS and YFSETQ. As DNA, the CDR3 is TGCGCCAGCAGCTTAGGGCCCAGTCAGGGGGCGAACTATGGCTACACCTTC. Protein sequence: CASSLGPSQGANYGYTF.

The CDR3 loop is CAISGDRWGPHGYTF. The CDR3 DNA sequence: TGTGCCATCAGTGGGGACAGGTGGGGCCCCCATGGCTACACCTTC. The gene calls are TRBV10-3 and TRBJ1-2; 8 positions agree with TRBD1. CDR1 ENHRY and CDR2 SYGVKD come from the germline V gene. V shed 4 bases, J shed 6 bases, and the junction held 10 bases outside the gene matches. The CDR3 has 15 amino acids.

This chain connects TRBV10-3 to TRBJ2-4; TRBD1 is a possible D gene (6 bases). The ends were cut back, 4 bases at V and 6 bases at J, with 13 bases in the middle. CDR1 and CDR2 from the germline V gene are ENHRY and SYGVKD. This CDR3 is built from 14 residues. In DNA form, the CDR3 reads TGTGCCATCAGTGGGGGGCAGAACAGAAACATTCAGTACTTC. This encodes CAISGGQNRNIQYF.

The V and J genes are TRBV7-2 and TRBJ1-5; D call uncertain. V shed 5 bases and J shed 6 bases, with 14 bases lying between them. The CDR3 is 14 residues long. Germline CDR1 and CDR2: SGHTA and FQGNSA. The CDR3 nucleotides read TGTGCCAGCAGCGCCCTCCCTTGGGGTCAGCCCCAGCATTTT. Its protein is CASSALPWGQPQHF.

CDR3 DNA sequence: TGTGCCAGCAGCTCCAGTTCCAGAAACACCATATATTTT. It encodes CASSSSSRNTIYF. The rearrangement joins TRBV7-2 to TRBJ1-3; D is unclear. The CDR3 sequence is 13 residues long. From germline, CDR1 is SGHTA and CDR2 FQGNSA. With 4 bases removed from V and 5 bases from J, the gap between germline ends came to 9 bases.